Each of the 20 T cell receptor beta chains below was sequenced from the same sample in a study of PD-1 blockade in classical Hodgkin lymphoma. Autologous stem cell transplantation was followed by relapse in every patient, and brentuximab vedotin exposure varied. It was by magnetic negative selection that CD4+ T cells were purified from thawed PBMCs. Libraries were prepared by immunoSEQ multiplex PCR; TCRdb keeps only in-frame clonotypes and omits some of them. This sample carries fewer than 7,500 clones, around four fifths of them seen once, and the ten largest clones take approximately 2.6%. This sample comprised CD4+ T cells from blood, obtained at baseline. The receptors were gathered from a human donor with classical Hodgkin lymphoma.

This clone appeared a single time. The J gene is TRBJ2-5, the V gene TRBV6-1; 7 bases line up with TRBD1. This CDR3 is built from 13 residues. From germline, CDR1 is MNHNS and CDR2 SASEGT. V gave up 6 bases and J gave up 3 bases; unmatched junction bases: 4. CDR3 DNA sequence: TGTGCCAGCAGCAAAACAGGGGAAGAGACCCAGTACTTC. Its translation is CASSKTGEETQYF.

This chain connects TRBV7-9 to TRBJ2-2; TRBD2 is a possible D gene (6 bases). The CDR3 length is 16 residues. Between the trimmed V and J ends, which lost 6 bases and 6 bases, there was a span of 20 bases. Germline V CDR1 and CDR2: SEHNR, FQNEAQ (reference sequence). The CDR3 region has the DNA TGTGCCAGCAGTCTTATCCATCGCTGGGACTCCGGGGAGCTGTTTTTT. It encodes CASSLIHRWDSGELFF.

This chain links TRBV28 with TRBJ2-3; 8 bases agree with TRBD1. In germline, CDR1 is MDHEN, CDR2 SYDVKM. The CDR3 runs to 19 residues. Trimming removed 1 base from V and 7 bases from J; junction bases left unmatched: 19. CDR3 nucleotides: TGTGCCAGCAGTTTATTGGTACCGCCGGTACAGGGGGTTAAAAATACGCAGTATTTT. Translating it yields CASSLLVPPVQGVKNTQYF.

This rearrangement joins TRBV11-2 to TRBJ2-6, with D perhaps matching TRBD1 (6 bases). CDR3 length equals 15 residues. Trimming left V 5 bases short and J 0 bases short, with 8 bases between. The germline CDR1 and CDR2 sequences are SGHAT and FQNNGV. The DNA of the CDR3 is TGTGCCAGCAGCCGACAGGTCTCTGGGGCCAACGTCCTGACTTTC. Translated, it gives CASSRQVSGANVLTF.

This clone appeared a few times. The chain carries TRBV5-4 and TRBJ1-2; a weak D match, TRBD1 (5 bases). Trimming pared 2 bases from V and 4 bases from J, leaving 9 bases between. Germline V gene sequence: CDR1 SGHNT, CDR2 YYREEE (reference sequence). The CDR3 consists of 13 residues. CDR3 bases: TGTGCCAGCAGCTTAAGGGGCAGCTATGGCTACACCTTC. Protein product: CASSLRGSYGYTF.

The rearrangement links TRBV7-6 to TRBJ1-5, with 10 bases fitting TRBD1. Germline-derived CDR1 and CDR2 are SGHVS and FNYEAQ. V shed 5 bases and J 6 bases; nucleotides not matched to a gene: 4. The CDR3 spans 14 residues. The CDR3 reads CASSQTGGGQPQHF. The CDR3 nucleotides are TGTGCCAGCAGCCAGACAGGGGGCGGTCAGCCCCAGCATTTT.

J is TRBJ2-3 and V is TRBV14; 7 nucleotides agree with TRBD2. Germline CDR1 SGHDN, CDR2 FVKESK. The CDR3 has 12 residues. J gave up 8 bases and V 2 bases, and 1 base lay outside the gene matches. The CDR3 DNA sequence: TGTGCCAGCAGCCAAACGGGGGGTACGCAGTATTTT. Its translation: CASSQTGGTQYF.

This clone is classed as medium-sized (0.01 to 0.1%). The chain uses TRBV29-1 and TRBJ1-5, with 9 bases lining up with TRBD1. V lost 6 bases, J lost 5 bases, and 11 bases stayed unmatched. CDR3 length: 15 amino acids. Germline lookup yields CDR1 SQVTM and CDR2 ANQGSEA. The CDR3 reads CSVSLGQGLYQPQHF. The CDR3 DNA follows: TGCAGCGTGTCACTGGGACAGGGATTATATCAGCCCCAGCATTTT.

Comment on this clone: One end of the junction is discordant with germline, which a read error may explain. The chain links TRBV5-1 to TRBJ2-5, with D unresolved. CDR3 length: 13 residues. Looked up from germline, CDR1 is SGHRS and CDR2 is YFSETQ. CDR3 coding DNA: TGCGCCAGCCGCTTGCTTCAGGACGGGACCCAGTACTTC. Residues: CASRLLQDGTQYF.

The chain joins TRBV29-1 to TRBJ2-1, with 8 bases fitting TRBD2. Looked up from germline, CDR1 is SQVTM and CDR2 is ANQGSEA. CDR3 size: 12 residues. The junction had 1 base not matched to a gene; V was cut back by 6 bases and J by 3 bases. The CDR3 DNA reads TGCAGCGTCACTAGCGGCTACAATGAGCAGTTCTTC. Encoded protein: CSVTSGYNEQFF.

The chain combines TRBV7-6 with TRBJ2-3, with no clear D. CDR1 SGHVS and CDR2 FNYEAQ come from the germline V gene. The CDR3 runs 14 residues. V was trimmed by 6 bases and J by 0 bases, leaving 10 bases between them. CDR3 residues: CASSSGLSTDTQYF. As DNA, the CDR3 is TGTGCCAGCAGTTCGGGCCTTAGCACAGATACGCAGTATTTT.

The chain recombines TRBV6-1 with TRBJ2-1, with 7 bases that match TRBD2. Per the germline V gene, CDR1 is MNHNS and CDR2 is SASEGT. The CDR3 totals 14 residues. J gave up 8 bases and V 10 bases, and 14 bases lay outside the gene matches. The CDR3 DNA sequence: TGTGCCAATCAGGGCGGGAGAAGGGCGGATGAGCAGTTCTTC. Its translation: CANQGGRRADEQFF.

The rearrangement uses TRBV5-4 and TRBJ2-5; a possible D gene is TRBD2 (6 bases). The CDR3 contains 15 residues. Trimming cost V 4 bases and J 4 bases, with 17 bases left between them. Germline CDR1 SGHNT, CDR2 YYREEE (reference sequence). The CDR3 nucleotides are TGTGCCAGCAGCAACCGGGGCAGGGAGGCAGAGACCCAGTACTTC. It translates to CASSNRGREAETQYF.

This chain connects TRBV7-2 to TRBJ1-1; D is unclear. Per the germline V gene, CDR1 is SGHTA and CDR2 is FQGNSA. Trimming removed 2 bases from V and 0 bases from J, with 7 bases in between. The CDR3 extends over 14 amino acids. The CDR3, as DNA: TGTGCCAGCAGCTTAATCCAGATGAACACTGAAGCTTTCTTT. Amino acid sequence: CASSLIQMNTEAFF. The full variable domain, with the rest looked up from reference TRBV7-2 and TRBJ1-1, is GAGVSQSPSNKVTEKGKDVELRCDPISGHTALYWYRQSLGQGLEFLIYFQGNSAPDKSGLPSDRFSAERTGGSVSTLTIQRTQQEDSAVYLCASSLIQMNTEAFFGQGTRLTVV.

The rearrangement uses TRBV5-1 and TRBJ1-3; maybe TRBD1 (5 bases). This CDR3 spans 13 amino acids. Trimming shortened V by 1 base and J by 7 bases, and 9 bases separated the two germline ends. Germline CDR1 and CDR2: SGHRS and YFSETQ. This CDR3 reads CASSLSPGNTIYF. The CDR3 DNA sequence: TGCGCCAGCAGCTTGAGTCCAGGGAACACCATATATTTT.

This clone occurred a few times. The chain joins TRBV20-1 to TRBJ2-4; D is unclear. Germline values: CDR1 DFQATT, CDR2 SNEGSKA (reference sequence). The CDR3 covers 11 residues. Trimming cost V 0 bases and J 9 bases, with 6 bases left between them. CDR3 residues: CSARDSGIQYF. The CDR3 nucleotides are TGCAGTGCTAGAGATTCGGGCATTCAGTACTTC.

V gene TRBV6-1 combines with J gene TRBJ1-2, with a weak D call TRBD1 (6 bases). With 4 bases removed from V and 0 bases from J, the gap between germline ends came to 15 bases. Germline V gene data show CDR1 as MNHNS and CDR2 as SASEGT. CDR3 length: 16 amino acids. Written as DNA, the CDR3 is TGTGCCAGCAGTGCGCGGACAGACTTAGCTAACTATGGCTACACCTTC. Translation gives CASSARTDLANYGYTF.

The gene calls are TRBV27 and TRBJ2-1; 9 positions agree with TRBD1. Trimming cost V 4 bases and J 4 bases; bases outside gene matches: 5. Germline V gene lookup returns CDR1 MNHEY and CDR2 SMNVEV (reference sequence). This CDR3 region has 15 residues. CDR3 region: CASSWGQGAYNEQFF. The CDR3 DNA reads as TGTGCCAGCAGTTGGGGACAGGGAGCATACAATGAGCAGTTCTTC.

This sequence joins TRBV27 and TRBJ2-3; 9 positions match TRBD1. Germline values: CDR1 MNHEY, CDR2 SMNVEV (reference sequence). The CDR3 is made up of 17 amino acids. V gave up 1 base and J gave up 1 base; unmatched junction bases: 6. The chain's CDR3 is CASSLWPGQGGTDTQYF. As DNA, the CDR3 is TGTGCCAGCAGTTTATGGCCGGGACAGGGAGGCACAGATACGCAGTATTTT.

In DNA form, the CDR3 reads TGCGCCAGCAGCCAAGAGGCAGGGACCTCTGGAAACACCATATATTTT. This encodes CASSQEAGTSGNTIYF. The chain combines TRBV4-1 with TRBJ1-3; D is possibly TRBD1 (5 bases). V lost 0 bases, J lost 0 bases, and 9 bases lay in between. The CDR3 has 16 residues. CDR1 is MGHRA, CDR2 YSYEKL, per germline.